This TCR beta chain emerged from a study of regulatory T cells in long-lasting Graves disease. Study at large: Over 5 years of antithyroid drugs with positive TSH receptor antibodies was taken to mean persistent Graves' disease. Points from the study as a whole: TRBV28, TRBJ1-2 and TRBJ2-5 were segments that persistent disease favored.

Combining iRepertoire HTBI primers with Arm-PCR of CDR3 regions, the authors built TCR beta libraries. Via MiXCR, TCRdb re-called the multiplex PCR reads, giving one row per CDR3 protein. The sample includes 360,000 or so distinct CDR3 sequences, more than 20% of them seen just once. The CDR3 has 12 residues. The germline CDR1 and CDR2 sequences are SQVTM and ANQGSEA. With 2 bases removed from V and 4 bases from J, the gap between germline ends came to 6 bases. This clonotype has only a few counts. Its antigen remains unidentified. Specified time point: persistent/refractory GD, antithyroid drugs over 5 years with positive TRAb. From RNA extracted from PBMCs, the TCR library was made.

Sample: peripheral blood mononuclear cells (PBMCs), taken when the disease was refractory, from a patient treated with antithyroid drugs. This sequence was found in a woman aged 40 to 49 with Graves disease. The V and J genes are TRBV29-1 and TRBJ2-1, with unresolved D. Here the CDR3 reads CSVEFRYNEQFF. CDR3 DNA sequence: TGCAGCGTTGAATTCCGATACAATGAGCAGTTCTTC.